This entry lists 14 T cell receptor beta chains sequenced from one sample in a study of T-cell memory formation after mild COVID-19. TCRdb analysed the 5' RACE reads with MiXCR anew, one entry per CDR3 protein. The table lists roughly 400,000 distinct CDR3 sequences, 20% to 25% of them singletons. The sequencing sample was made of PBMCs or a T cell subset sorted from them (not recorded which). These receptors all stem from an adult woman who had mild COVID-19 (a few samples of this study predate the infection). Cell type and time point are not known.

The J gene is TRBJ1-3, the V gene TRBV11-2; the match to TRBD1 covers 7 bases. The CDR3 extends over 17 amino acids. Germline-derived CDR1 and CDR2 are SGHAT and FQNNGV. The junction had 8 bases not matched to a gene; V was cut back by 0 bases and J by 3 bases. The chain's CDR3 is CASSLEGTGAGGNTIYF. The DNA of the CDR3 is TGTGCCAGCAGCTTAGAGGGAACAGGGGCAGGTGGAAACACCATATATTTT. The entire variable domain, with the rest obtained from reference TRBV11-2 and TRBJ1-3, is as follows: EAGVAQSPRYKIIEKRQSVAFWCNPISGHATLYWYQQILGQGPKLLIQFQNNGVVDDSQLPKDRFSAERLKGVDSTLKIQPAKLEDSAVYLCASSLEGTGAGGNTIYFGEGSWLTVV.

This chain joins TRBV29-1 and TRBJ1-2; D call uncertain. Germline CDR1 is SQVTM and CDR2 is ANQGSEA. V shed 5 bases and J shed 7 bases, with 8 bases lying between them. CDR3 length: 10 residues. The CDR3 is CSVRAGGYTF. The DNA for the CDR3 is TGCAGCGTTAGGGCGGGTGGCTACACCTTC.

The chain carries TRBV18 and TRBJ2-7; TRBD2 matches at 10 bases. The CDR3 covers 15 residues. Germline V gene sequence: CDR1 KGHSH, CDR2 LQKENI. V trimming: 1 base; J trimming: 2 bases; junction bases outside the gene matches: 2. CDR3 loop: CASSPQAGGPYEQYF. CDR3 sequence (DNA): TGTGCCAGCTCACCACAAGCGGGAGGGCCCTACGAGCAGTACTTC. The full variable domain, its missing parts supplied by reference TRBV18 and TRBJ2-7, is NAGVMQNPRHLVRRRGQEARLRCSPMKGHSHVYWYRQLPEEGLKFMVYLQKENIIDESGMPKERFSAEFPKEGPSILRIQQVVRGDSAAYFCASSPQAGGPYEQYFGPGTRLTVT.

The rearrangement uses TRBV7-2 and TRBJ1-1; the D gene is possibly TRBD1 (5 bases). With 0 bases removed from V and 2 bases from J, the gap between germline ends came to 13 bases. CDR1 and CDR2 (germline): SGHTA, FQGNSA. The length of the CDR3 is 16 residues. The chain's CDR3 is CASSLAGVNYNTEAFF. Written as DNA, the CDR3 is TGTGCCAGCAGCTTAGCGGGGGTCAACTACAACACTGAAGCTTTCTTT.

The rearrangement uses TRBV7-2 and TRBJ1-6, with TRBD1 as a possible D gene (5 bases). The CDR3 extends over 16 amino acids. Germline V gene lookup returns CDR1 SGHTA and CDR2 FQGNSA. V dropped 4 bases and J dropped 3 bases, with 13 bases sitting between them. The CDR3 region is CASSSDGHYYNSPLHF. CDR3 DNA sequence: TGTGCCAGCAGCTCAGACGGACACTACTATAATTCACCCCTCCACTTT.

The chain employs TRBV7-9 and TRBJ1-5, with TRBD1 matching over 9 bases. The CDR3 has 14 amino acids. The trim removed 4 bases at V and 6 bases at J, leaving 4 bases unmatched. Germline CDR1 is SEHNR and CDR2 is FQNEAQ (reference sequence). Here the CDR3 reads CASSSGTGRQPQHF. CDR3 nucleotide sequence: TGTGCCAGCAGCTCTGGGACAGGGCGTCAGCCCCAGCATTTT.

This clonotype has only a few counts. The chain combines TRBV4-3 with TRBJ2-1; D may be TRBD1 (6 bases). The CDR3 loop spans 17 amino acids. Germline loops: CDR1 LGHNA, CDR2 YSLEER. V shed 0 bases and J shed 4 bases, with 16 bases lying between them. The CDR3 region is CASSQDLRQVGYNEQFF. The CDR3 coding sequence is TGCGCCAGCAGCCAAGATCTTCGACAGGTGGGGTACAATGAGCAGTTCTTC.

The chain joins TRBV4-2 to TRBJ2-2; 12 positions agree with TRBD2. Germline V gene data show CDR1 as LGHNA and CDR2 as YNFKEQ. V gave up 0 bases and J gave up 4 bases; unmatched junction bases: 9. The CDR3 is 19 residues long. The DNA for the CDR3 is TGTGCCAGCAGCCAAGATAGACTAGCGGGAGTAGGTGGCACCGGGGAGCTGTTTTTT. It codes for CASSQDRLAGVGGTGELFF.

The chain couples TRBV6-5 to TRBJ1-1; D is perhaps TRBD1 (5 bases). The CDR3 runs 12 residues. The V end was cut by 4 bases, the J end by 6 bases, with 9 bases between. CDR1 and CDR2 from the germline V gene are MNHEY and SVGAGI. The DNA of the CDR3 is TGTGCCAGCAGTTCAGGGATAGCTGAAGCTTTCTTT. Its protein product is CASSSGIAEAFF.

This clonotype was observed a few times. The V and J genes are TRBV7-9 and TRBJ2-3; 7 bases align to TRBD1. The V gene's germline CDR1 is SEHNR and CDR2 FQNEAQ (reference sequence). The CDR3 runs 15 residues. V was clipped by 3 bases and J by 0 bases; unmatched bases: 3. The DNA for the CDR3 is TGTGCCAGCAGCTTGCAGGGGGAAAGCACAGATACGCAGTATTTT. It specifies CASSLQGESTDTQYF.

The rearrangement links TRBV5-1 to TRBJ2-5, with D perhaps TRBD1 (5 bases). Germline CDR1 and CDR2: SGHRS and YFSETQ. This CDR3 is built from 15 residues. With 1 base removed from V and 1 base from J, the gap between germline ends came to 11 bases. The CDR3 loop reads CASSLSAGFQETQYF. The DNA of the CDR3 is TGCGCCAGCAGCTTGTCAGCAGGGTTCCAAGAGACCCAGTACTTC.

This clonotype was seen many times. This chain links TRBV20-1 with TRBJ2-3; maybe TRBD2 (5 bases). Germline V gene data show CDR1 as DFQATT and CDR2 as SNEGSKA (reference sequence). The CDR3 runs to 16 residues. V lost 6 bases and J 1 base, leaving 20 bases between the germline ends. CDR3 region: CSAPPTGSSRTDTQYF. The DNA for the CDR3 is TGCAGTGCCCCCCCGACGGGAAGCTCGCGCACAGATACGCAGTATTTT.

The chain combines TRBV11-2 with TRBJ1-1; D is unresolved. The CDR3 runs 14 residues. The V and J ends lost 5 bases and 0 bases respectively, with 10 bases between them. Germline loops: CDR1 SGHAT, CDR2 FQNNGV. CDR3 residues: CASSPGVLNTEAFF. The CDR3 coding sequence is TGTGCCAGCAGCCCCGGGGTCCTGAACACTGAAGCTTTCTTT. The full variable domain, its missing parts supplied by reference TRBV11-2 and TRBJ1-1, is EAGVAQSPRYKIIEKRQSVAFWCNPISGHATLYWYQQILGQGPKLLIQFQNNGVVDDSQLPKDRFSAERLKGVDSTLKIQPAKLEDSAVYLCASSPGVLNTEAFFGQGTRLTVV.

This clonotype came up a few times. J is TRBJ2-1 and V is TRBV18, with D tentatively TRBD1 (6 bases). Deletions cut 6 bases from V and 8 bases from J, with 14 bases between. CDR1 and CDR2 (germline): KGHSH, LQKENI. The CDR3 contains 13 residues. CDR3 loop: CASSHRQVDEQFF. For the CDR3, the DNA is TGTGCCAGCTCGCACCGACAGGTGGATGAGCAGTTCTTC.